Following are 21 T cell receptor beta chains from one sample sequenced in a study of the immune and genomic landscape of osteosarcoma. Clones were read by immunoSEQ multiplex PCR, and TCRdb kept only the in-frame ones, dropping some. The sample consists of 1,500 to 2,000 clones, 55% to 75% of them appearing once. Input material: metastatic tumor tissue from the lung. Every receptor here comes from a boy younger than 18 with osteosarcoma.

This clone came up a few times. V gene TRBV12-5 combines with J gene TRBJ2-1; D call uncertain. CDR3 size: 13 residues. CDR1 and CDR2 (germline): LGHNT, FRNRAP. Trimming cost V 6 bases and J 6 bases, with 12 bases left between them. This chain's CDR3 is CASGDTSRNEQFF. The CDR3 bases are TGTGCTAGTGGCGACACCTCACGCAATGAGCAGTTCTTC.

The chain has TRBV7-9 and TRBJ2-7; 7 nucleotides match TRBD1. CDR1 is SEHNR, CDR2 FQNEAQ, per germline (reference sequence). The trim removed 5 bases at V and 0 bases at J, leaving 7 bases unmatched. This CDR3 contains 15 residues. The CDR3 nucleotides read TGTGCCAGCAGCCCCCTGACAGGGAGCTCCTACGAGCAGTACTTC. The encoded protein is CASSPLTGSSYEQYF.

This chain uses TRBV4-3 with TRBJ1-1; D gene unclear. This CDR3 is built from 14 residues. Trimming cost V 4 bases and J 6 bases, with 15 bases left between them. CDR1 is LGHNA and CDR2 is YSLEER in the germline V gene. CDR3 loop: CASSRETGRPEAFF. For the CDR3, the DNA is TGCGCCAGCAGCCGAGAAACCGGGAGACCTGAAGCTTTCTTT.

This chain connects TRBV10-3 to TRBJ2-7; D is unclear. Between the trimmed V and J ends, which lost 4 bases and 3 bases, there was a span of 10 bases. In germline, CDR1 is ENHRY, CDR2 SYGVKD. The length of the CDR3 is 13 residues. CDR3 nucleotides: TGTGCCATCAGTGCGGCGCCTGACTACGAGCAGTACTTC. It yields the protein CAISAAPDYEQYF.

This chain links TRBV29-1 with TRBJ1-2; D is possibly TRBD1 (5 bases). Trimming stripped 5 bases from V and 9 bases from J, with 16 bases between. The germline V gene has CDR1 SQVTM and CDR2 ANQGSEA. The CDR3 is 12 amino acids. The CDR3: CSVNRDGQSYTF. CDR3 nucleotides: TGCAGCGTTAATCGGGACGGACAAAGCTACACCTTC.

Note on this clone: One end of the junction varies from germline; a read error may be responsible. The chain recombines TRBV6-1 with TRBJ1-5; D gene ambiguous. There are 21 residues in the CDR3. Per germline, CDR1 MNHNS and CDR2 SASEGT. CDR3 DNA sequence: TGTGCCAGCAGTGAAGACAACTTGATGAGACGGGCACGGGCCTCGAATCAACCCCAGCATTTT. Protein product: CASSEDNLMRRARASNQPQHF.

The CDR3 spells CASTEAPQTGELFF. CDR3 DNA sequence: TGTGCCAGCACGGAGGCCCCCCAAACCGGGGAGCTGTTTTTT. V gene TRBV9 combines with J gene TRBJ2-2; D is perhaps TRBD2 (5 bases). Germline CDR1 reads SGDLS; CDR2 reads YYNGEE. V lost 6 bases and J 5 bases, leaving 14 bases between the germline ends. This CDR3 comprises 14 residues.

The chain carries TRBV7-3 and TRBJ2-2; 9 positions match TRBD2. The germline gives CDR1 SGHTA, CDR2 FQGTGA. This CDR3 is 15 amino acids long. Trimming cost V 2 bases and J 5 bases; bases outside gene matches: 3. CDR3 coding DNA: TGTGCCAGCAGCTTAGGTCTAGCGGGAACCGGGGAGCTGTTTTTT. Translated: CASSLGLAGTGELFF.

The V call is TRBV5-1, the J call TRBJ2-7, with 7 bases lining up with TRBD1. This CDR3 is 14 amino acids long. Germline lookup yields CDR1 SGHRS and CDR2 YFSETQ. V shed 4 bases, J shed 4 bases, and the junction held 8 bases outside the gene matches. The DNA of the CDR3 is TGCGCCAGCAGCCTAAGACAGGGAAGGTACGAGCAGTACTTC. As protein: CASSLRQGRYEQYF.

The chain combines TRBV29-1 with TRBJ2-1, with 12 bases aligning to TRBD2. Per germline, CDR1 SQVTM and CDR2 ANQGSEA. The CDR3 spans 13 residues. CDR3 nucleotide sequence: TGCAGTCTAGCGGGGGGGCAATTCAGTGAGCAGTTCTTC. Its protein product is CSLAGGQFSEQFF.

The genes are TRBV11-3 and TRBJ2-1; a weak D match, TRBD1 (6 bases). The CDR3 totals 12 residues. The germline gives CDR1 SGHNT, CDR2 YENEEA. V lost 5 bases, J lost 7 bases, and 9 bases lay in between. In DNA, the CDR3 is TGTGCCAGCAGCCCAGGGGAAAATGAGCAGTTCTTC. Amino acid sequence: CASSPGENEQFF.

This chain connects TRBV6-5 to TRBJ1-1, with D possibly being TRBD1 (6 bases). Germline CDR1 reads MNHEY; CDR2 reads SVGAGI. Trimming cost V 2 bases and J 4 bases, with 14 bases left between them. This CDR3 contains 15 residues. In nucleotides, the CDR3 is TGTGCCAGCAGTTACAATCTGGGGGCCAGCACTGAAGCTTTCTTT. It yields the protein CASSYNLGASTEAFF.

This chain uses TRBV14 with TRBJ2-5; 7 nucleotides match TRBD2. Germline V CDR1 and CDR2: SGHDN, FVKESK. J gave up 5 bases and V 1 base, and 10 bases lay outside the gene matches. The CDR3 is 16 amino acids. Written as DNA, the CDR3 is TGTGCCAGCAGCCAAGGGCAAAAGGGACTATTGGAGACCCAGTACTTC. Protein sequence: CASSQGQKGLLETQYF.

This clone was seen more than once but under ten times. This chain uses TRBV4-1 with TRBJ2-7; 10 bases match TRBD1. Germline V CDR1 and CDR2: MGHRA, YSYEKL. The ends lost 5 bases at V and 1 base at J; junction bases unmatched: 8. The CDR3 loop spans 16 amino acids. CDR3 residues: CASSFSGTGESYEQYF. The CDR3 coding sequence is TGCGCCAGCAGCTTTTCCGGGACAGGGGAGTCCTACGAGCAGTACTTC.

The chain employs TRBV5-1 and TRBJ1-1; tentative D call: TRBD1 (5 bases). The germline V gene has CDR1 SGHRS and CDR2 YFSETQ. V was shortened by 0 bases and J by 0 bases, with 12 bases between the two germline ends. The CDR3 runs 16 residues. This CDR3 is CASSLDVDNLNTEAFF. CDR3 DNA: TGCGCCAGCAGCTTGGACGTGGACAACCTGAACACTGAAGCTTTCTTT.

The gene calls are TRBV5-4 and TRBJ1-4; D may be TRBD1 (6 bases). The germline V gene has CDR1 SGHNT and CDR2 YYREEE (reference sequence). The CDR3 is 16 residues long. The germline V and J ends were trimmed by 3 bases and 4 bases, with 16 bases remaining between them. The CDR3 DNA reads TGTGCCAGCAGCTCCGACCAGGGGAATAATAATGAAAAACTGTTTTTT. This sequence encodes CASSSDQGNNNEKLFF.

This chain uses TRBV7-3 with TRBJ2-1; 7 bases map to TRBD2. The CDR3 has 13 residues. CDR1 SGHTA and CDR2 FQGTGA come from the germline V gene. Trimming at V came to 5 bases and at J to 9 bases, leaving 7 bases not matched to a gene. The CDR3 DNA reads TGTGCCAGCAGCCTTGGACTAGTTAGTGAGCAGTTCTTC. Protein sequence: CASSLGLVSEQFF. The full variable domain, completed using reference TRBV7-3 and TRBJ2-1, is GAGVSQTPSNKVTEKGKYVELRCDPISGHTALYWYRQSLGQGPEFLIYFQGTGAADDSGLPNDRFFAVRPEGSVSTLKIQRTERGDSAVYLCASSLGLVSEQFFGPGTRLTVL.

This clone counts as hyperexpanded. This rearrangement joins TRBV19 to TRBJ2-7; 9 nucleotides line up with TRBD2. The CDR3 runs to 13 residues. V trimming: 5 bases; J trimming: 4 bases; junction bases outside the gene matches: 3. Germline CDR1 is LNHDA and CDR2 is SQIVND (reference sequence). The CDR3 loop reads CASSRLAGYEQYF. The CDR3, as DNA: TGTGCCAGTAGTCGGCTAGCGGGGTACGAGCAGTACTTC. Full variable domain (missing parts from reference TRBV19 and TRBJ2-7): DGGITQSPKYLFRKEGQNVTLSCEQNLNHDAMYWYRQDPGQGLRLIYYSQIVNDFQKGDIAEGYSVSREKKESFPLTVTSAQKNPTAFYLCASSRLAGYEQYFGPGTRLTVT.

The chain carries TRBV5-1 and TRBJ2-2; D might be TRBD1 or TRBD2, each matching 5 bases. Germline assignment: CDR1 SGHRS and CDR2 YFSETQ. V was cut by 3 bases and J by 0 bases, with 15 bases left in between. The CDR3 is 17 residues long. The CDR3 sequence is CASSSNSGTANTGELFF. CDR3 in DNA: TGCGCCAGCAGCTCTAATTCCGGGACGGCGAACACCGGGGAGCTGTTTTTT. Full variable domain (remainder filled in from reference TRBV5-1 and TRBJ2-2): KAGVTQTPRYLIKTRGQQVTLSCSPISGHRSVSWYQQTPGQGLQFLFEYFSETQRNKGNFPGRFSGRQFSNSRSEMNVSTLELGDSALYLCASSSNSGTANTGELFFGEGSRLTVL.

A single count supports this clone. The chain employs TRBV7-2 and TRBJ2-5; D unclear. CDR1 and CDR2 from the germline V gene are SGHTA and FQGNSA. The germline V and J ends were trimmed by 1 base and 5 bases, with 14 bases remaining between them. The CDR3 length is 15 residues. CDR3 region: CASSLVPSSGETQYF. The CDR3 DNA reads as TGTGCCAGCAGCTTAGTTCCTTCGTCCGGCGAGACCCAGTACTTC.

This clone was counted once. This chain joins TRBV4-2 and TRBJ1-4; tentatively, D is TRBD1 (5 bases). Germline CDR1 LGHNA, CDR2 YNFKEQ. Trimming stripped 3 bases from V and 6 bases from J, with 23 bases between. The CDR3 is 18 amino acids. The CDR3, as DNA: TGTGCCAGCAGCCAGGGGACGGGATTGACATCTGAGGATGAAAAACTGTTTTTT. Its protein product is CASSQGTGLTSEDEKLFF.